This TCR beta chain was recorded in a study of blood T cell repertoires in COVID-19. Study in general: COVID-19 samples collected from the United States, Italy and Spain covered acute and convalescent phases. From T cells, B-cell-depleted T cells, or PBMCs came the material, which was cDNA or gDNA.

Germline CDR1 is LGHDT and CDR2 is YNNKEL (reference sequence). The ends were cut back, 2 bases at V and 4 bases at J, with 18 bases in the middle. CDR3 length: 16 amino acids. Per the authors' pipeline: Nucleated cell counts were estimated from reference gene primer amplification. TCRdb keeps only in-frame clones here, not all; method: immunoSEQ multiplex PCR. Clone size and V and J calls were adopted from that table, with D and trimming inferred from the DNA. The table has some 220,000 clones, roughly 84% seen once. The sequenced sample consisted of peripheral blood. This clonotype originated in a man aged 50 to 60 with active or convalescent COVID-19. The rearrangement links TRBV3-1 (or the pseudogene TRBV3-2) to TRBJ2-7; the D gene is possibly TRBD1 (6 bases). The CDR3 is CASSQFWGRLGYEQYF. CDR3 sequence (DNA): TGTGCCAGCAGCCAATTTTGGGGGCGCCTCGGGTACGAGCAGTACTTC.